A single sample gave rise to the 23 T cell receptor beta chains below, sequenced in a study of PD-1 blockade in classical Hodgkin lymphoma (dated by TCRdb to between 2020 and 2021). The library was obtained by the immunoSEQ multiplex PCR assay. The clones in this table, taken by TCRdb from immuneACCESS, are in-frame only. Not every clone is retained; where verified, under half of the shortfall comes from an unresolved V gene, and the cause of the rest is unknown. This sample lists about 46,000 clones; 60% to 85% were detected once. Of the sample, about 20% falls within the top ten clones. What this sample's time point label stands for: cycle 2 day 1 (C2D1) of nivolumab. Every trial patient had relapsed following autologous stem cell transplantation, and prior brentuximab vedotin exposure was what differed among cohorts A, B and C. The sequencing here drew on peripheral blood mononuclear cells (PBMCs), taken before the second cycle of nivolumab. The source of these receptors is a human donor with classical Hodgkin lymphoma.

The chain combines TRBV18 with TRBJ2-7, with D unclear. The CDR3 contains 13 residues. Trimming cost V 3 bases and J 7 bases, with 13 bases left between them. Germline V gene data show CDR1 as KGHSH and CDR2 as LQKENI. In DNA, the CDR3 is TGTGCCAGCTCACCGATCGGTCCGGGTGAGCAGTACTTC. This sequence encodes CASSPIGPGEQYF.

The V and J genes are TRBV9 and TRBJ2-3; D possibly corresponds to TRBD2 (7 bases). CDR1 and CDR2 from the germline V gene are SGDLS and YYNGEE. V shed 0 bases and J shed 4 bases, with 15 bases lying between them. There are 16 residues in the CDR3. The CDR3 is CASSVGGGADSDTQYF. DNA for the CDR3: TGTGCCAGCAGCGTAGGAGGGGGGGCAGATTCAGATACGCAGTATTTT.

This clone was observed a single time. This chain links TRBV7-2 with TRBJ1-1, with a possible D match to TRBD1 (5 bases). This CDR3 contains 15 residues. V dropped 3 bases and J dropped 2 bases, with 13 bases sitting between them. The germline V gene encodes CDR1 SGHTA and CDR2 FQGNSA. CDR3 in DNA: TGTGCCAGCAGCTTCTTCAGGGTAGAAAACACTGAAGCTTTCTTT. It codes for CASSFFRVENTEAFF. Complete variable domain (other parts from reference TRBV7-2 and TRBJ1-1): GAGVSQSPSNKVTEKGKDVELRCDPISGHTALYWYRQSLGQGLEFLIYFQGNSAPDKSGLPSDRFSAERTGGSVSTLTIQRTQQEDSAVYLCASSFFRVENTEAFFGQGTRLTVV.

This chain links TRBV7-8 with TRBJ2-5; maybe TRBD1 (7 bases). Trimming took 4 bases from V and 4 from J, leaving 19 bases between them. The CDR3 consists of 16 residues. Germline V CDR1 and CDR2: SGHVS, FQNEAQ. This CDR3 reads CASSSGAGGSGETQYF. CDR3 coding DNA: TGTGCCAGCAGCTCGGGAGCAGGGGGAAGTGGAGAGACCCAGTACTTC.

V is TRBV19 and J is TRBJ2-5; the match to TRBD1 covers 7 bases. CDR3 size: 15 residues. After removal of 5 bases from V and 4 bases from J, the junction contained 10 bases not matched to a gene. Germline CDR1 and CDR2: LNHDA and SQIVND (reference sequence). The CDR3 bases are TGTGCCAGTAGTCCCCTTCCGACAGGGCGAGAGACCCAGTACTTC. Protein: CASSPLPTGRETQYF. Supplemented by reference TRBV19 and TRBJ2-5, the full variable domain reads DGGITQSPKYLFRKEGQNVTLSCEQNLNHDAMYWYRQDPGQGLRLIYYSQIVNDFQKGDIAEGYSVSREKKESFPLTVTSAQKNPTAFYLCASSPLPTGRETQYFGPGTRLLVL.

V gene TRBV6-1 combines with J gene TRBJ1-6, with D possibly TRBD1 on 5 matching bases. The CDR3 spans 19 residues. Germline V gene lookup returns CDR1 MNHNS and CDR2 SASEGT. Trimming cost V 2 bases and J 7 bases, with 24 bases left between them. The CDR3 region is CASSERVADGQLTNSPLHF. CDR3 DNA: TGTGCCAGCAGTGAAAGGGTGGCGGACGGACAACTGACCAATTCACCCCTCCACTTT.

In this sample, this clone is medium-sized (0.01 to 0.1%). V usage is TRBV27 and J usage is TRBJ1-1; TRBD1 is a possible D gene (6 bases). The CDR3 spans 13 residues. Germline CDR1 MNHEY, CDR2 SMNVEV (reference sequence). The V gene lost 7 bases and the J gene lost 8 bases, with 17 bases spanning the gap. The CDR3 here is CASTELGGGEAFF. CDR3 DNA: TGTGCCAGCACAGAGTTGGGGGGGGGCGAAGCTTTCTTT.

The J gene is TRBJ2-7, the V gene TRBV27, with TRBD2 identical over 7 bases. The CDR3 is 13 residues long. The junction had 5 bases not matched to a gene; V was cut back by 8 bases and J by 1 base. Germline-derived CDR1 and CDR2 are MNHEY and SMNVEV (reference sequence). This chain's CDR3 is CASFGGGSYEQYF. CDR3 nucleotide sequence: TGTGCCAGCTTCGGGGGAGGGTCCTACGAGCAGTACTTC.

This clone has a handful of counts. The rearrangement uses TRBV30 and TRBJ2-3, with D possibly matching TRBD1 (5 bases). Germline V gene data show CDR1 as GTSNPN and CDR2 as SVGIG (reference sequence). The CDR3 has 16 amino acids. With 2 bases removed from V and 6 bases from J, the gap between germline ends came to 21 bases. CDR3: CAWSPKTKKTDDTQYF. The DNA of the CDR3 is TGTGCCTGGAGTCCCAAAACTAAAAAGACAGACGATACGCAGTATTTT.

The rearrangement uses TRBV12-5 and TRBJ1-2; the D gene is possibly TRBD1 (6 bases). The CDR3 length is 15 residues. The germline CDR1 and CDR2 sequences are LGHNT and FRNRAP. Trimming took 5 bases from V and 6 from J, leaving 19 bases between them. CDR3 sequence (DNA): TGTGCTAGTGGTCCTCCGGGGGCACCCGCCCATGGCTACACCTTC. It encodes CASGPPGAPAHGYTF.

In this sample, this clone turned up a few times. J is TRBJ2-1 and V is TRBV18; 11 bases are shared with TRBD2. The CDR3 totals 17 residues. V gave up 1 base and J gave up 7 bases; unmatched junction bases: 9. Germline CDR1 is KGHSH and CDR2 is LQKENI. The CDR3 DNA sequence: TGTGCCAGCTCACCACTGCCGACTAGCGGGACTGATAATGAGCAGTTCTTC. Its translation: CASSPLPTSGTDNEQFF.

The CDR3 reads CASGYSGGQETQYF. The CDR3 coding sequence is TGTGCCAGCGGATATAGCGGGGGGCAAGAGACCCAGTACTTC. The V and J genes are TRBV2 and TRBJ2-5; 10 nucleotides line up with TRBD2. CDR1 is SNHLY, CDR2 FYNNEI, per germline. The CDR3 is 14 amino acids. The V gene end was trimmed by 8 bases and the J gene end by 2 bases; junction bases not matched to a gene: 5.

This chain connects TRBV9 to TRBJ2-7, with D hard to call. From germline, CDR1 is SGDLS and CDR2 YYNGEE. V was trimmed by 0 bases and J by 6 bases, leaving 10 bases between them. The CDR3 has 13 residues. The CDR3 sequence: CASSVGFYPEQYF. In DNA form, the CDR3 reads TGTGCCAGCAGCGTAGGATTCTACCCCGAGCAGTACTTC.

The chain recombines TRBV11-3 with TRBJ1-2; TRBD1 is a possible D gene (5 bases). CDR3 length: 14 amino acids. V was cut by 5 bases and J by 8 bases, with 18 bases left in between. CDR1 and CDR2 from the germline V gene are SGHNT and YENEEA. In DNA, the CDR3 is TGTGCCAGCAGCCAACGGGGGTCAGGGACCGGCTACACCTTC. It specifies CASSQRGSGTGYTF.

The chain has TRBV19 and TRBJ1-4; tentatively, D is TRBD1 (5 bases). V shed 7 bases and J shed 8 bases, with 17 bases lying between them. The CDR3 loop spans 14 amino acids. Per germline, CDR1 LNHDA and CDR2 SQIVND (reference sequence). CDR3 coding DNA: TGTGCCAGTAAAACCGGGGGAGTACGGGAAAAACTGTTTTTT. This sequence encodes CASKTGGVREKLFF.

The chain has TRBV9 and TRBJ1-1; D perhaps matches TRBD1 (5 bases). Germline V CDR1 and CDR2: SGDLS, YYNGEE. Trimming took off 0 bases at V and 0 bases at J, with 9 bases between the two ends. This CDR3 has 15 residues. The CDR3 region is CASSVAGGMNTEAFF. DNA for the CDR3: TGTGCCAGCAGCGTAGCGGGGGGGATGAACACTGAAGCTTTCTTT.

The V gene is TRBV7-2, the J gene TRBJ1-4; 8 positions agree with TRBD1. V dropped 5 bases and J dropped 1; count of bases not matched to a gene: 3. Germline lookup yields CDR1 SGHTA and CDR2 FQGNSA. This CDR3 is built from 15 residues. The CDR3 reads CASSPGQGTNEKLFF. The CDR3, as DNA: TGTGCCAGCAGCCCAGGACAGGGAACTAATGAAAAACTGTTTTTT. Looking up the rest from reference TRBV7-2 and TRBJ1-4 gives the full variable domain: GAGVSQSPSNKVTEKGKDVELRCDPISGHTALYWYRQSLGQGLEFLIYFQGNSAPDKSGLPSDRFSAERTGGSVSTLTIQRTQQEDSAVYLCASSPGQGTNEKLFFGSGTQLSVL.

This clone was seen a few times. The chain employs TRBV5-1 and TRBJ2-3, with D unresolved. V was trimmed by 0 bases and J by 0 bases, leaving 5 bases between them. CDR3 length: 14 residues. CDR1 and CDR2 (germline): SGHRS, YFSETQ. CDR3 loop: CASSLGGSTDTQYF. The CDR3 bases are TGCGCCAGCAGCTTGGGCGGTAGCACAGATACGCAGTATTTT. Together with reference TRBV5-1 and TRBJ2-3, the CDR3 gives the full variable domain: KAGVTQTPRYLIKTRGQQVTLSCSPISGHRSVSWYQQTPGQGLQFLFEYFSETQRNKGNFPGRFSGRQFSNSRSEMNVSTLELGDSALYLCASSLGGSTDTQYFGPGTRLTVL.

The J gene is TRBJ2-7, the V gene TRBV9; D remains unclear. The length of the CDR3 is 15 residues. Germline V CDR1 and CDR2: SGDLS, YYNGEE. Trimming removed 4 bases at V and 0 bases at J, with 14 bases between. The CDR3 bases are TGTGCCAGCAGCCCATCGGACGTAGCCTCCTACGAGCAGTACTTC. Encoded protein: CASSPSDVASYEQYF.

The gene calls are TRBV7-3 and TRBJ2-1; no clear D gene. The CDR3 length is 12 residues. Trimming removed 4 bases at V and 7 bases at J, with 8 bases between. Germline V CDR1 and CDR2: SGHTA, FQGTGA. CDR3 protein: CASSSLRNEQFF. The CDR3 DNA reads TGTGCCAGCAGCTCCCTACGGAATGAGCAGTTCTTC.

Here the CDR3 DNA reads TGTGCCACTAAGGGACAAAATAGCAATCAGCCCCAGCATTTT. It is translated as CATKGQNSNQPQHF. This chain uses TRBV15 with TRBJ1-5, with D possibly TRBD1 on 6 matching bases. Germline V gene lookup returns CDR1 LNHNV and CDR2 YYDKDF (reference sequence). With 9 bases removed from V and 0 bases from J, the gap between germline ends came to 12 bases. This CDR3 contains 14 residues.

The table lists this clone with a count of one. The V and J genes are TRBV11-3 and TRBJ2-1, with 14 positions matching TRBD2. CDR3 length: 17 amino acids. Germline lookup yields CDR1 SGHNT and CDR2 YENEEA. The J segment lost 3 bases and the V segment lost 5 bases, leaving 6 bases of the junction unmatched. This chain's CDR3 is CASSHRTSGRSYNEQFF. CDR3 in DNA: TGTGCCAGCAGCCACAGGACTAGCGGGAGGAGCTACAATGAGCAGTTCTTC.

This clone showed up just once. This chain joins TRBV13 and TRBJ1-4; 9 positions agree with TRBD1. The CDR3 covers 15 residues. V dropped 2 bases and J dropped 6; count of bases not matched to a gene: 4. Germline CDR1 PRHDT, CDR2 FYEKMQ (reference sequence). CDR3 amino acids: CASSLRGQGDEKLFF. The CDR3 DNA reads as TGTGCCAGCAGCTTAAGGGGACAGGGAGATGAAAAACTGTTTTTT.